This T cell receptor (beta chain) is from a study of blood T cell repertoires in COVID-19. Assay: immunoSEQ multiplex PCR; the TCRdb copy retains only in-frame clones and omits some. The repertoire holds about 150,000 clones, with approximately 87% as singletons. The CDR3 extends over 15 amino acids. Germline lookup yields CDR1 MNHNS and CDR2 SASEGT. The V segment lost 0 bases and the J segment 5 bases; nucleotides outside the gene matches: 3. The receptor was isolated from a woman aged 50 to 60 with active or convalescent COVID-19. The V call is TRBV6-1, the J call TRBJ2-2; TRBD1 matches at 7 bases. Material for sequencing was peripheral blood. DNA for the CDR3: TGTGCCAGCAGTGAAGCAAGGGGGCGGACCGGGGAGCTGTTTTTT. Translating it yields CASSEARGRTGELFF.